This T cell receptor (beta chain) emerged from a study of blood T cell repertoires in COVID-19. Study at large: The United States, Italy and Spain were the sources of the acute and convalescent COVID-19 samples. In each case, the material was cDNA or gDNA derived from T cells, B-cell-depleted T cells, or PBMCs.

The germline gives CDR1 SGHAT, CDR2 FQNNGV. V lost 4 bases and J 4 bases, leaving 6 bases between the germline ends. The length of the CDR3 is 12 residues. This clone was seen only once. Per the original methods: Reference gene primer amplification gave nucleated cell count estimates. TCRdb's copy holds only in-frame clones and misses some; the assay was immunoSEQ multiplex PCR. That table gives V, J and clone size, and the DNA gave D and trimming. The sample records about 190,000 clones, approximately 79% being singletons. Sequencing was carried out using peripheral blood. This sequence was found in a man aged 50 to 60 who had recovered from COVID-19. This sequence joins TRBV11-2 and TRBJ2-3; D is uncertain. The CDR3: CASSSPSDTQYF. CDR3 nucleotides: TGTGCCAGCAGCTCCCCCTCAGATACGCAGTATTTT.